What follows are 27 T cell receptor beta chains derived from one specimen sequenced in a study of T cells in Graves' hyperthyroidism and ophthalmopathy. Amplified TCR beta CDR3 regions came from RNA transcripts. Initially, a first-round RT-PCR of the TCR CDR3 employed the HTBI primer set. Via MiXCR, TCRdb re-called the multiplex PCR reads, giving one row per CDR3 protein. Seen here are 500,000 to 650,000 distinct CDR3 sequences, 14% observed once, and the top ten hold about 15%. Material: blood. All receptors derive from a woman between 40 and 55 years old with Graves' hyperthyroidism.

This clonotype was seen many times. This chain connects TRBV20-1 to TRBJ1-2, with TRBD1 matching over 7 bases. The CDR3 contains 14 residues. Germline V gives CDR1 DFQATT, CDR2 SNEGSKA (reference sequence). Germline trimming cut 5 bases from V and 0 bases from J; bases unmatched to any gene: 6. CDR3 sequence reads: CSALDRVSNYGYTF. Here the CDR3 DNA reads TGCAGTGCTCTCGACAGGGTTTCTAACTATGGCTACACCTTC.

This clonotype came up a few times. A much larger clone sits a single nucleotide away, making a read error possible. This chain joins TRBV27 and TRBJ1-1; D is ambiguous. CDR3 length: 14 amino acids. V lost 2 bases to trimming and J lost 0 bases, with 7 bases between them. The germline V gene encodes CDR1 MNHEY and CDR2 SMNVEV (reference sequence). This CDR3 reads CASSLPRVNTEAFF. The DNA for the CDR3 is TGTGCCAGCAGTTTACCGCGAGTGAACACTGAAGCTTTCTTT.

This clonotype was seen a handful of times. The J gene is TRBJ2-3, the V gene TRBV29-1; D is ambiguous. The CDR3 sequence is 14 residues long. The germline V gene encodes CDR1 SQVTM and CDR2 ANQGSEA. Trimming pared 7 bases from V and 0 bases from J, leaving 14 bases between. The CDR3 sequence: CSAQQDSSTDTQYF. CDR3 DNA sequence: TGCAGCGCCCAGCAGGATTCTAGCACAGATACGCAGTATTTT.

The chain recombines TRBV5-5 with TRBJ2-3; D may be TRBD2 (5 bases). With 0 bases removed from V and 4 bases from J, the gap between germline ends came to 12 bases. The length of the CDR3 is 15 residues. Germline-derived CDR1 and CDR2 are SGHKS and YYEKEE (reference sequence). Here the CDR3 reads CASSLGLLGADTQYF. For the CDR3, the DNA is TGTGCCAGCAGCTTGGGCCTACTAGGTGCAGATACGCAGTATTTT.

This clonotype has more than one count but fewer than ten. CDR3 sequence: CASSYSPGLNTEAFF. Here the CDR3 DNA reads TGTGCCAGCAGTTACTCCCCGGGGTTGAACACTGAAGCTTTCTTT. The chain carries TRBV6-6 and TRBJ1-1; no clear D. The CDR3 loop spans 15 amino acids. Trimming removed 0 bases at V and 0 bases at J, with 8 bases between. CDR1 and CDR2 (germline): MNHNY, SVGAGI (reference sequence).

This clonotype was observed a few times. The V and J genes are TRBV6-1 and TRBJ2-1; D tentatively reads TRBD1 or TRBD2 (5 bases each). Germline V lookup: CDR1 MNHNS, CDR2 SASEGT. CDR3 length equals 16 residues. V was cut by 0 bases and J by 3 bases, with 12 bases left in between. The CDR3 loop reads CASSEALAGSYNEQFF. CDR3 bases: TGTGCCAGCAGTGAAGCGTTGGCAGGGAGCTACAATGAGCAGTTCTTC.

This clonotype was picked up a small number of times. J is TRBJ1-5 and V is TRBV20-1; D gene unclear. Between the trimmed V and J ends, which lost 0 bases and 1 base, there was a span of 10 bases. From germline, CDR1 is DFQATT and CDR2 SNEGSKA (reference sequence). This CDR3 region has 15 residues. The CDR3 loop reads CSARDREASNQPQHF. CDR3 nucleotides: TGCAGTGCTAGAGACCGGGAAGCAAGCAATCAGCCCCAGCATTTT.

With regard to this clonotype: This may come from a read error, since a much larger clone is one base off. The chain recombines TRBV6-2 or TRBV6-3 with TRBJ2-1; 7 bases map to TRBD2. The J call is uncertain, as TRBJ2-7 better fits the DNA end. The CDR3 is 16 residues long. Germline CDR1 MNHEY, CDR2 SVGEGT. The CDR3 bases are TGTGCCAGCAGGGACCCCGTAAGCGGGGCGCACAATGAGCAGTACTTC. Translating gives CASRDPVSGAHNEQYF.

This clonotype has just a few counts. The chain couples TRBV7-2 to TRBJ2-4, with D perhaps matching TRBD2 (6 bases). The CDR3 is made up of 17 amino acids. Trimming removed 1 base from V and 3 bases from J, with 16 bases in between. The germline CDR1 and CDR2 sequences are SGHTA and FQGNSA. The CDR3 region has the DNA TGTGCCAGCAGCTTAGGAGGCGTAGCGGTCTTCAAAAACATTCAGTACTTC. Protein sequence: CASSLGGVAVFKNIQYF.

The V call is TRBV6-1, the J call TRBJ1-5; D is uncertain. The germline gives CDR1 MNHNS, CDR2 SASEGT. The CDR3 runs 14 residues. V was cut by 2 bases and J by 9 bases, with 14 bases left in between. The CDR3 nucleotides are TGTGCCAGCAGTGAAAAAAGGGCTCCTTCGCCCCAGCATTTT. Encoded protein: CASSEKRAPSPQHF.

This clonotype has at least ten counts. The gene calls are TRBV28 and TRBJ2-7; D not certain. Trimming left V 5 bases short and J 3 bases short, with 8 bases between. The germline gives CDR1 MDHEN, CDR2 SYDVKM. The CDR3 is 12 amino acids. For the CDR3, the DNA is TGTGCCAGCAGTCAACCCTTCTACGAGCAGTACTTC. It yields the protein CASSQPFYEQYF. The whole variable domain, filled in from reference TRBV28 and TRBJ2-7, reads DVKVTQSSRYLVKRTGEKVFLECVQDMDHENMFWYRQDPGLGLRLIYFSYDVKMKEKGDIPEGYSVSREKKERFSLILESASTNQTSMYLCASSQPFYEQYFGPGTRLTVT.

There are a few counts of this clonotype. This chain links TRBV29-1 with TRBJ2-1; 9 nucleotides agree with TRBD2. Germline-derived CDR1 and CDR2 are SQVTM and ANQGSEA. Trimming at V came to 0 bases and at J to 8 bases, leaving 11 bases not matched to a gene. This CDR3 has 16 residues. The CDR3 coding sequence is TGCAGCGTTGAAGATACGAGGACTAGCGACTCGTATGAGCAGTTCTTC. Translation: CSVEDTRTSDSYEQFF.

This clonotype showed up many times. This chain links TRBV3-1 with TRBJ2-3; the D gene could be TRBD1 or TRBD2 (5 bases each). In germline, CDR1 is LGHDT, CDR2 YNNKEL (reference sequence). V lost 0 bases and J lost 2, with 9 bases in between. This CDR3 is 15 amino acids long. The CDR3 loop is CASSQDTGTTDTQYF. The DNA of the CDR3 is TGTGCCAGCAGCCAAGACACGGGGACCACAGATACGCAGTATTTT.

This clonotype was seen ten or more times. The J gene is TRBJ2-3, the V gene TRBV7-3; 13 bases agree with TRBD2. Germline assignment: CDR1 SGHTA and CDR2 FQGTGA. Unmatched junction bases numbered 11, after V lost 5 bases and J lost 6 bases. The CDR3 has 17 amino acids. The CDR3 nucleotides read TGTGCCAGCAGCATCGGACTAGCGGGAGTCTCTGGGGATACGCAGTATTTT. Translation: CASSIGLAGVSGDTQYF. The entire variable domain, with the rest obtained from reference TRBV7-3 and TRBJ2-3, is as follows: GAGVSQTPSNKVTEKGKYVELRCDPISGHTALYWYRQSLGQGPEFLIYFQGTGAADDSGLPNDRFFAVRPEGSVSTLKIQRTERGDSAVYLCASSIGLAGVSGDTQYFGPGTRLTVL.

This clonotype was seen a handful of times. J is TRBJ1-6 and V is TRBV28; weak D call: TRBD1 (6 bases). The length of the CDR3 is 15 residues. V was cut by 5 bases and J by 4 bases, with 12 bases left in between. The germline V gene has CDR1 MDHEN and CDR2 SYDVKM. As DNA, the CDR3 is TGTGCCAGCAGTAATAGGGACAAATATAATTCACCCCTCCACTTT. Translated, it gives CASSNRDKYNSPLHF.

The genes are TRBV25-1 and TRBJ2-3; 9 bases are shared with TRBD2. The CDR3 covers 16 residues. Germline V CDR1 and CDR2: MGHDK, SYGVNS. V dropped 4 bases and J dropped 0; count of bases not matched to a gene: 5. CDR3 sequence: CASSVPSGRSTDTQYF. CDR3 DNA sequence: TGTGCCAGCAGTGTCCCCAGCGGGAGGAGCACAGATACGCAGTATTTT.

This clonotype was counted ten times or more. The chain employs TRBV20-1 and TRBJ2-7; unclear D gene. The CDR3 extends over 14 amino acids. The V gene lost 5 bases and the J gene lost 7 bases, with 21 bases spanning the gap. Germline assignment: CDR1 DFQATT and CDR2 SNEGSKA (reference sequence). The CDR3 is CSARRQPASTEQYF. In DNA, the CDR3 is TGCAGTGCTCGCCGTCAGCCGGCCTCTACGGAGCAGTACTTC.

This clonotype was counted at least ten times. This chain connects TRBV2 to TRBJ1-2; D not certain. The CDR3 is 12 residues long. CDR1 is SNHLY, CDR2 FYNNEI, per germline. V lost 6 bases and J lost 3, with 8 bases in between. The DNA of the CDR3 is TGTGCCAGCAGATCCTCAGACTATGGCTACACCTTC. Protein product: CASRSSDYGYTF.

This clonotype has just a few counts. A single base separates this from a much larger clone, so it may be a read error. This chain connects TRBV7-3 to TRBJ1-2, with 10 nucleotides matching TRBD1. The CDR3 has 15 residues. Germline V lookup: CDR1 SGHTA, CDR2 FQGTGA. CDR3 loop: CAGSETGQGNNGYTF. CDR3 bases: TGTGCCGGCAGCGAGACGGGACAGGGGAACAATGGCTACACCTTC.

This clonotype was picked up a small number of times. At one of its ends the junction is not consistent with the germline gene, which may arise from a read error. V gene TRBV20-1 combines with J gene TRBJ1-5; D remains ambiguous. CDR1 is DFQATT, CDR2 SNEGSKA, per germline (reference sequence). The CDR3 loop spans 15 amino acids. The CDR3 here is CSARDGSVSNQPQHF. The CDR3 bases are TGCAGTGCTCGAGATGGGTCCGTGAGCAATCAGCCCCAGCATTTT.

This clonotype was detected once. CDR3 in DNA: TGTGCCAGTGACGCAGCGGGAGGGTACAATGAGCAGTTCTTC. Encoded protein: CASDAAGGYNEQFF. The V gene is TRBV28, the J gene TRBJ2-1; 10 positions match TRBD2. The CDR3 has 14 residues. Germline V gene lookup returns CDR1 MDHEN and CDR2 SYDVKM. The junction had 6 bases not matched to a gene; V was cut back by 9 bases and J by 4 bases.

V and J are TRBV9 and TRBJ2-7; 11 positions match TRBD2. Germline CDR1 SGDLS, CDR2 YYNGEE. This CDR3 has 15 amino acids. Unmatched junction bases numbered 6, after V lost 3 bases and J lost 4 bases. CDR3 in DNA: TGTGCCAGCAGCGGCGGACTAGCGGGTCCTTACGAGCAGTACTTC. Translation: CASSGGLAGPYEQYF. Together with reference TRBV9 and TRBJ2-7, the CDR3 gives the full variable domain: DSGVTQTPKHLITATGQRVTLRCSPRSGDLSVYWYQQSLDQGLQFLIQYYNGEERAKGNILERFSAQQFPDLHSELNLSSLELGDSALYFCASSGGLAGPYEQYFGPGTRLTVT.

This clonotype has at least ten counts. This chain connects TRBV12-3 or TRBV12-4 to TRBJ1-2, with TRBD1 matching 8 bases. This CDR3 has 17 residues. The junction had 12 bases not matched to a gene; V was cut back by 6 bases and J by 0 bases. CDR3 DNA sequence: TGTGCCAGCAGGCACAGGGGGAGTTCCTTACCTAACTATGGCTACACCTTC. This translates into CASRHRGSSLPNYGYTF.

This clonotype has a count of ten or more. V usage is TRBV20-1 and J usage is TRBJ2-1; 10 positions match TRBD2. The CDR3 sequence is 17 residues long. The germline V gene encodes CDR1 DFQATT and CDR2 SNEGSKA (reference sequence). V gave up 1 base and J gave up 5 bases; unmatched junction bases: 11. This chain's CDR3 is CSARVGLLAGEHNEQFF. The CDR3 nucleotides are TGCAGTGCTAGAGTCGGCCTTCTAGCGGGAGAGCACAATGAGCAGTTCTTC.

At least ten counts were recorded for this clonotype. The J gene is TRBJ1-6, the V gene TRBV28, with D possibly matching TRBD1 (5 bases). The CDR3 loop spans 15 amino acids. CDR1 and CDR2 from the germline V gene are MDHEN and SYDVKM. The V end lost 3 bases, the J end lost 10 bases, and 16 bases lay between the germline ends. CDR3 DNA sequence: TGTGCCAGCAGTTTGAGGGGTTGGAGAGGGTCACCCCTCCACTTT. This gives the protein CASSLRGWRGSPLHF.

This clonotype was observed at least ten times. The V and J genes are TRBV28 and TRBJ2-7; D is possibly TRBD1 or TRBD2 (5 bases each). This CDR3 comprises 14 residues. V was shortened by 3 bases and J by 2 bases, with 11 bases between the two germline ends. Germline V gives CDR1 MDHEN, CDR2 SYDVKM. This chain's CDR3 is CASSFGGHTYEQYF. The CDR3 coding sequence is TGTGCCAGCAGTTTTGGGGGTCATACCTACGAGCAGTACTTC.

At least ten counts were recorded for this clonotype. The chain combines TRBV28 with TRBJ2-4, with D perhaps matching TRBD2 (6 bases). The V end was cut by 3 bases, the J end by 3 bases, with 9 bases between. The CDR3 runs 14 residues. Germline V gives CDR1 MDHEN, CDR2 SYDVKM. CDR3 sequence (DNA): TGTGCCAGCAGTTTCGGGGGTGGCAAAAACATTCAGTACTTC. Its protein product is CASSFGGGKNIQYF.